Sequencing of this T cell receptor beta chain was carried out in a study of response to subunit inactivated influenza vaccine. In TCRdb, the RT-PCR reads were re-called with MiXCR into one record per CDR3 protein. This table holds a few hundred thousand distinct CDR3 sequences, 9% to 15% found once. CDR1 and CDR2 (germline): SGHAT, FQNNGV. The trim removed 5 bases at V and 8 bases at J, leaving 17 bases unmatched. The CDR3 spans 18 residues. There are a few counts of this clonotype. Its antigen is undetermined. Overall study results and limits: A suggestion made by the authors is that each seasonal influenza vaccination recruits few new T cells.

The sample here was non-naive T cells sorted from PBMCs, taken roughly 15 days before vaccination. This clonotype was sampled from a man aged 45-65 years who received an inactivated influenza vaccine. The chain recombines TRBV11-2 with TRBJ2-1; 11 positions match TRBD2. The CDR3 DNA reads as TGTGCCAGCAGCCTCCGGGGGTATAGCGGGAGGGCCGTGGATGAGCAGTTCTTC. Its translation is CASSLRGYSGRAVDEQFF.